The source of this TCR beta chain is a study of shared clonotypes between healthy human individuals (dated by TCRdb to about 2020). About the full investigation: The cohort included three men and a couple of women between 18 and 49 years of age. For each donor, CD4 naive and CD4 memory were each given three plates, CD8 naive was given two plates, and CD8 memory was given one plate. To estimate repertoire size and how much clonotypes are shared between individuals, the study performed deep sequencing of blood TCR repertoires from a handful of healthy adults. To increase sequencing depth and limit assay-specific biases, TCR repertoire library preparation and sequencing were carried out by different laboratories using diverse techniques. Leukapheresis yielded between about 0.94 and 9.5 billion PBMCs per donor.

With respect to this clone: The specificity of this receptor is unknown. Qualities for individual bases were not recorded, and no much larger clone is one base off.

Donors were healthy HIV-negative adults with no recently reported acute infections or vaccinations. All donors were Caucasian adults living in Nashville, Tennessee, USA. CD4+ T cells were enriched through magnetic negative selection, after which naive cells were positively selected on CD45RA and the remaining negative fraction served as the memory subset. After blood collection by leukapheresis, PBMCs were isolated using Ficoll-Histopaque density gradient centrifugation and then cryopreserved in the vapor phase of liquid nitrogen. Analytical flow cytometry was used to check the purity and quantity of every magnetically sorted T cell population. Genomic DNA was isolated from every sorted fraction and measured by UV absorbance on a Nanodrop 2000c. The paper as a whole reports these results and caveats: Higher generation probabilities were observed for clonotypes shared by all four sorted-subset donors than for non-shared clonotypes. Incomplete sequencing was indicated by rarefaction of sorted-subset datasets, despite the large sequencing depth. Larger estimated clonotype richness was generally found for naive subsets than for memory subsets. Because the study included only a small number of donors, the genetic and exposure-history diversity represented was limited. Sharing across four donors was observed for around 5% of naive CD4, over 3% of naive CD8, roughly 2.3% of memory CD4, and around 0.42% of memory CD8 clonotypes. Only blood was sampled, and tissue TCR repertoires likely differ from those in blood. Based on pairwise subsampling, the degree of clonotype sharing among donors was expected to be affected by sequencing depth.

TCR CDR3 regions were amplified from genomic DNA by multiplex PCR using the deep immunoSEQ assay. Extracted genomic DNA from each cell subset was spread evenly across all wells of several immunoSEQ 96-well plates, with each plate serving as a replicate. For sorted subsets, about 200 ng genomic DNA, equal to tens of thousands of T cell genomes, was loaded into each replicate PCR. Purified libraries were measured with a Qubit 3.0 fluorometer, size-checked on a Bioanalyzer 2100, and measured again with the KAPA Library Quantification kit. Every immunoSEQ 96-well plate was sequenced on a separate single-read 150-cycle Illumina NextSeq 550 flow cell. As for the original processing: The immunoSEQ output contained only junctional sequences without quality scores, so filtering could not match that applied to full-length reads. To assign V/J genes and CDR3, sequences were annotated using PyIR, a Python wrapper for IgBLAST v1.9, with IMGT germline references. Reads with weak V/J assignments (E-value above 1e-6), missing CDR3, stop codons, out-of-frame junctions, or ambiguous translated residues were removed. V3J clonotypes were defined as sequences sharing an identical inferred V gene, J gene, and CDR3 amino acid sequence. The percentage overlap between two repertoires was calculated by dividing the number of shared unique clonotypes by the size of the smaller repertoire. Repertoire richness was assessed with RTK rarefaction, the Chao1 estimator, and Recon v2.1 estimates of unobserved clonotypes. OLGA was used to compute generation probabilities for all TCRbeta clonotypes that the gDNA method yielded from a few donors. TCRdb took this table from immuneACCESS and kept in-frame rearrangements with V and J called. Such tables lack part of the clones; where checked against another copy, unresolved V genes explain under half of the gap, and the rest is unexplained. The DNA was the basis for D and trimming; V, J and clone size are from that table. The sample data list fewer than 3 million clones, and approximately 90% of these were observed just once. Together, the top ten hold roughly 0.34% of the sample.

V is reduced by 3 bases and J by 9 bases, leaving a spacing of 8 bases between them. The CDR3 covers 12 residues, taking in both the cysteine and the phenylalanine. Only the CDR3 DNA stays, 36 bases, in frame from base 1. Looking up the germline V gene yields CDR1 MGHDK and CDR2 SYGVNS. The receptor's source is a young man in good health. Some clones in this sample may be carry-over from other donors' samples. The source material was naive CD4+ T cells from PBMCs. In light of the paper, this sample's cell subset or site label describes: CD45RA+ positively selected. The V and J segments used are TRBV25-1 and TRBJ2-2; the D gene cannot be named for sure. The sequenced DNA: TGTGCCAGCAGTGATTCTTTCCGGGAGCTGTTTTTT. Its product reads: CASSDSFRELFF.